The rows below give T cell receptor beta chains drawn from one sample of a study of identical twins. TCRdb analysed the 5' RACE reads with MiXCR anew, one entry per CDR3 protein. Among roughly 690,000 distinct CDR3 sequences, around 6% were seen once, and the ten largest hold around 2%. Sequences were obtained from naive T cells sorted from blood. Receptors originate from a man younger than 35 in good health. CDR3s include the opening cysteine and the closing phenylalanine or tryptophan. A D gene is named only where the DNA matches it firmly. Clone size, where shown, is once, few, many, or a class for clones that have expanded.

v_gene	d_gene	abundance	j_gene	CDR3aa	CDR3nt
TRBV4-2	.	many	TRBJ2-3	CASSQEGREADTQYF	TGTGCCAGCAGCCAAGAGGGGAGAGAGGCAGATACGCAGTATTTT
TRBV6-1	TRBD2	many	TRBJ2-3	CASSQTLAGDGDTQYF	TGTGCCAGCAGTCAAACTCTAGCGGGAGACGGAGATACGCAGTATTTT
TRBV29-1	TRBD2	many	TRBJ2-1	CSVEASGSYNEQFF	TGCAGCGTCGAGGCTAGCGGGAGTTACAATGAGCAGTTCTTC
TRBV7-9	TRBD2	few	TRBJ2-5	CASSSSWEGLYLETQYF	TGTGCCAGCAGCTCGTCGTGGGAGGGCCTTTATTTGGAGACCCAGTACTTC
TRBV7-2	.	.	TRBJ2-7	CASSLATDPNYEQYF	TGTGCCAGCAGCTTAGCGACCGATCCTAACTACGAGCAGTACTTC
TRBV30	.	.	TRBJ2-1	CAWSWAAQSGEQFF	TGTGCCTGGAGCTGGGCAGCCCAGAGTGGGGAGCAGTTCTTC
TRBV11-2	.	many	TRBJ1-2	CASSIGSSNYGYTF	TGTGCCAGCAGCATAGGGAGTTCTAACTATGGCTACACCTTC
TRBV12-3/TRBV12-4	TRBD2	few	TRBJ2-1	CASSFNGRYNEQFF	TGTGCCAGCAGTTTTAACGGGAGGTACAATGAGCAGTTCTTC
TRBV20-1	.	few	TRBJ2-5	CSVWGQETQYF	TGCAGTGTGTGGGGCCAAGAGACCCAGTACTTC
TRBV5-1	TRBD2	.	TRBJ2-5	CASSPWREGSQETQYF	TGCGCCAGCAGCCCTTGGCGGGAGGGATCCCAAGAGACCCAGTACTTC